This TCR beta chain was retrieved from a study of T cells in tumors after PD-1 blockade. As for the study in general: No patient had prior checkpoint blockade, systemic immunosuppression, or radiotherapy within 4 weeks. During anti-PD-1 treatment, some patients continued daily vismodegib 150 mg. Mean per tumor sample: tens of thousands of templates (roughly 554-100,000), under 7,500 unique clonotypes.

This table comes from immunoSEQ multiplex PCR, and its TCRdb copy is limited to in-frame clones, with some not included. Of some 11,000 clones listed, about 60% are singletons. Trimming at V came to 4 bases and at J to 3 bases, leaving 4 bases not matched to a gene. Germline V gene lookup returns CDR1 LGHNA and CDR2 YSLEER. The CDR3 loop spans 16 amino acids. The rearrangement uses TRBV4-3 and TRBJ2-1; TRBD2 aligns across 12 bases. Source: tumor tissue, taken before anti-PD-1 treatment. This receptor was identified in a human donor with basal cell carcinoma. CDR3 in amino acids: CASSPGLAGLYNEQFF. The CDR3 DNA sequence: TGCGCCAGCAGCCCGGGACTAGCGGGCCTCTACAATGAGCAGTTCTTC.